This TCR beta chain was captured by sequencing in a study of blood T cells in healthy people across ages. A sample-barcoded 5' primer and a J-beta primer mix were used in a second PCR of roughly 7 to 12 cycles. Each CDR3 protein gets one entry after TCRdb re-called the 5' RACE reads with MiXCR. In the table there are 950,000 to 1,200,000 distinct CDR3 sequences, more than 30% of which are singletons. This clonotype was observed many times. The J segment lost 2 bases and the V segment lost 10 bases, leaving 3 bases of the junction unmatched. CDR1 is ENHRY and CDR2 is SYGVKD in the germline V gene. The length of the CDR3 is 12 residues.

Sequencing was carried out using blood. This chain connects TRBV10-3 to TRBJ2-5, with 8 bases fitting TRBD1. The source of this sequence is a man aged 18-30 years in good health. CDR3 loop: CATRTGQETQYF. For the CDR3, the DNA is TGTGCCACCAGGACAGGGCAAGAGACCCAGTACTTC.